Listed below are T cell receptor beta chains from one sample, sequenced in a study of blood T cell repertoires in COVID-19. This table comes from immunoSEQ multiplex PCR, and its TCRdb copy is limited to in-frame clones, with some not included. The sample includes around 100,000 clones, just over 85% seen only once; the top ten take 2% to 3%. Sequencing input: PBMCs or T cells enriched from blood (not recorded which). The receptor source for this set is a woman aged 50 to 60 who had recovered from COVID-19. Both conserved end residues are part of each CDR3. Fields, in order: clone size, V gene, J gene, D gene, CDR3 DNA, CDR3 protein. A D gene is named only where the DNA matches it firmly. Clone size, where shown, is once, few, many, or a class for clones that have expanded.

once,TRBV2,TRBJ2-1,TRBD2,TGTGCCAGCACTATGGGGCTAGCGGTCAACAATGAGCAGTTCTTC,CASTMGLAVNNEQFF
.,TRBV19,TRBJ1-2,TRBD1,TGTGCCAGTAATTCCGACGGACAGGGGGCGCATGGCTACACCTTC,CASNSDGQGAHGYTF
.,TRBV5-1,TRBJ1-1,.,TGCGCCAGCAGCTCGATGGGGGGGGGCGCAGGAACTGAAGCTTTCTTT,CASSSMGGGAGTEAFF
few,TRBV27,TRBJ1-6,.,TGTGCCAGCAGTAATCGGGTTTATTCACCCCTCCACTTT,CASSNRVYSPLHF
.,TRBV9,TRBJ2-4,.,TGTGCCAGCAGTGACCAGGGGGGTGAGGGGAACATTCAGTACTTC,CASSDQGGEGNIQYF
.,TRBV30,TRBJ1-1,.,TGTGCCTGGACTCGGAGGGAAGAAGCTTTCTTT,CAWTRREEAFF
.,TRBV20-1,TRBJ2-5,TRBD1,TGCAGTGCTAGTAACGAGGGGGCCGGGGAGACCCAGTACTTC,CSASNEGAGETQYF
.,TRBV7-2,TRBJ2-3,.,TGTGCCAGCAGCTTAGATTTCACCTCGGTTACGCAGTATTTT,CASSLDFTSVTQYF
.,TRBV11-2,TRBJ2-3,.,TGTGCCAGCAGCTTAAGGGGCGGGGGACAACCCACAGATACGCAGTATTTT,CASSLRGGGQPTDTQYF
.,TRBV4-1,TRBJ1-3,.,TGCGCCAGCAGCCAAGAGACCCAGAGGCGGAGCACCATATATTTT,CASSQETQRRSTIYF
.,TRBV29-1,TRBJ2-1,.,TGCAGCGTAGAAACGGTGAATGAGCAGTTCTTC,CSVETVNEQFF
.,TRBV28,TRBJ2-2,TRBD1,TGTGCCAGCAGTTTGCAGGGGGACACCGGGGAGCTGTTTTTT,CASSLQGDTGELFF